Shown below are 15 T cell receptor beta chains from a single sample sequenced in a study of vaccination and CD4 T cells after COVID-19. The treatment here: roughly 11-day PBMC culture with coronavirus spike peptide pools or control peptides (ViraFEST assay). Which antigens these TCRs recognize remains unknown. The study sequenced cultured CD4+ T cell DNA using the Oncomine TCR Beta short-read assay. TCRdb re-derived calls from the PCR reads in MiXCR, one entry per CDR3 protein. The repertoire holds approximately 4,000 distinct CDR3 sequences, around a sixth seen once, with 15% to 20% in the top ten. Sequencing was carried out using CD4+ T cells from blood, cultured in vitro. Receptor source: a human donor who had recovered from COVID-19.

This clonotype was picked up a small number of times. Here the CDR3 reads CASSSPLAGGNTIYF. The CDR3 DNA follows: TGTGCCAGCAGCTCTCCTTTGGCAGGAGGAAACACCATATATTTT. J is TRBJ1-3 and V is TRBV12-3 or TRBV12-4; D is unclear. Deletions cut 6 bases from V and 4 bases from J, with 16 bases between. The CDR3 covers 15 residues.

This clonotype has just a few counts. The rearrangement links TRBV12-3 or TRBV12-4 to TRBJ1-5; D not resolved. The CDR3 is 16 amino acids. Trimming removed 0 bases from V and 1 base from J, with 10 bases in between. CDR3 in amino acids: CASSLARRESNQPQHF. The CDR3 region has the DNA TGTGCCAGCAGTTTAGCGCGAAGGGAGAGCAATCAGCCCCAGCATTTT.

This clonotype has just a few counts. The chain joins TRBV30 to TRBJ2-7; 9 nucleotides match TRBD2. Trimming took 0 bases from V and 3 from J; bases not matched to a gene: 0. This CDR3 has 13 amino acids. CDR1 and CDR2 (germline): GTSNPN, SVGIG (reference sequence). The chain's CDR3 is CAWSVLAGYEQYF. CDR3 in DNA: TGTGCCTGGAGTGTACTAGCGGGCTACGAGCAGTACTTC.

Judged by abundance, this clonotype is medium-sized (0.01 to 0.1%). The chain links TRBV7-6 to TRBJ1-1, with D possibly being TRBD1 (5 bases). CDR3 length: 15 residues. Trimming cost V 0 bases and J 6 bases, with 14 bases left between them. CDR1 and CDR2 (germline): SGHVS, FNYEAQ. The CDR3 is CASSLAGTGSAEAFF. The CDR3 region has the DNA TGTGCCAGCAGCTTAGCTGGGACGGGGTCCGCTGAAGCTTTCTTT.

This chain connects TRBV10-3 to TRBJ2-1; D is perhaps TRBD2 (6 bases). CDR1 is ENHRY and CDR2 is SYGVKD in the germline V gene. The CDR3 has 14 amino acids. Between the trimmed V and J ends, which lost 9 bases and 5 bases, there was a span of 17 bases. CDR3 sequence: CAISDGPGDNEQFF. CDR3 DNA sequence: TGTGCCATTTCAGACGGCCCGGGGGACAATGAGCAGTTCTTC.

V usage is TRBV2 and J usage is TRBJ1-1; D not certain. Per germline, CDR1 SNHLY and CDR2 FYNNEI. This CDR3 is 12 amino acids long. Trimming removed 8 bases from V and 4 bases from J, with 11 bases in between. The CDR3 loop reads CASVPETTEAFF. CDR3 nucleotide sequence: TGTGCCAGCGTTCCAGAGACCACTGAAGCTTTCTTT.

This clonotype has only a few counts. CDR3 DNA: TGTGCCAGCTCAAACGTCTGGAACTCTGGAAACACCATATATTTT. As protein: CASSNVWNSGNTIYF. The genes are TRBV18 and TRBJ1-3; D remains unclear. The CDR3 is made up of 15 amino acids. The ends were cut back, 5 bases at V and 0 bases at J, with 11 bases in the middle. Germline V gene lookup returns CDR1 KGHSH and CDR2 LQKENI. The variable domain in full, completed from reference TRBV18 and TRBJ1-3, reads NAGVMQNPRHLVRRRGQEARLRCSPMKGHSHVYWYRQLPEEGLKFMVYLQKENIIDESGMPKERFSAEFPKEGPSILRIQQVVRGDSAAYFCASSNVWNSGNTIYFGEGSWLTVV.

The chain couples TRBV9 to TRBJ1-3, with a weak D call TRBD1 (6 bases). The V and J ends lost 0 bases and 7 bases respectively, with 8 bases between them. Germline CDR1 reads SGDLS; CDR2 reads YYNGEE. The CDR3 totals 13 residues. The CDR3 DNA follows: TGTGCCAGCAGCGTAGAGGGGGGTAACACCATATATTTT. Translating gives CASSVEGGNTIYF.

The rearrangement joins TRBV7-8 to TRBJ2-1; D not certain. Trimming removed 5 bases from V and 0 bases from J, with 14 bases in between. The CDR3 is made up of 16 amino acids. Germline values: CDR1 SGHVS, CDR2 FQNEAQ. DNA for the CDR3: TGTGCCAGCAGCACCCAATCCATTCGCTCCTACAATGAGCAGTTCTTC. Protein: CASSTQSIRSYNEQFF.

This clonotype counts as large (0.1 to 1%). The V call is TRBV20-1, the J call TRBJ2-7, with 9 bases matching TRBD1. In germline, CDR1 is DFQATT, CDR2 SNEGSKA (reference sequence). Germline trimming cut 6 bases from V and 5 bases from J; bases unmatched to any gene: 8. The CDR3 contains 13 residues. This CDR3 reads CSALGQGNHEQYF. As DNA, the CDR3 is TGCAGTGCACTAGGACAGGGGAACCACGAGCAGTACTTC.

The chain links TRBV4-2 to TRBJ2-3, with D possibly TRBD2 on 5 matching bases. The V and J ends lost 2 bases and 0 bases respectively, with 9 bases between them. CDR1 LGHNA and CDR2 YNFKEQ come from the germline V gene. The CDR3 has 15 amino acids. The CDR3 here is CASSQRLLSTDTQYF. CDR3 nucleotides: TGTGCCAGCAGCCAAAGACTACTTAGCACAGATACGCAGTATTTT.

The table lists this clonotype with a few counts. The chain recombines TRBV20-1 with TRBJ2-3; 9 nucleotides align to TRBD2. Germline CDR1 DFQATT, CDR2 SNEGSKA (reference sequence). The CDR3 runs to 12 residues. Unmatched junction bases numbered 5, after V lost 4 bases and J lost 9 bases. The CDR3 sequence is CSAMTSGETQYF. The CDR3 DNA reads TGCAGTGCTATGACTAGCGGTGAAACGCAGTATTTT.

This chain connects TRBV11-2 to TRBJ2-7, with D perhaps TRBD1 or TRBD2 (5 bases each). Germline CDR1 SGHAT, CDR2 FQNNGV. The CDR3 runs to 16 residues. V was pared by 5 bases and J by 0 bases, with 17 bases between. Written as DNA, the CDR3 is TGTGCCAGCAGCGTTCCGGGGCCGACTCGCTCCTACGAGCAGTACTTC. It encodes CASSVPGPTRSYEQYF.

The rearrangement uses TRBV5-6 and TRBJ1-6; a weak D match, TRBD1 (5 bases). The CDR3 consists of 18 residues. V was clipped by 1 base and J by 6 bases, with 20 bases between them. Germline loops: CDR1 SGHDT, CDR2 YYEEEE. In nucleotides, the CDR3 is TGTGCCAGCAGCTTGCTTTTGGGACGGCCCACCTTTAATTCACCCCTCCACTTT. It is translated as CASSLLLGRPTFNSPLHF.

The chain's CDR3 is CASSPRTLGNTIYF. The CDR3 DNA is TGTGCCAGCAGCCCGAGGACATTGGGGAACACCATATATTTT. This chain uses TRBV9 with TRBJ1-3; D is possibly TRBD1 (5 bases). The CDR3 covers 14 residues. The germline CDR1 and CDR2 sequences are SGDLS and YYNGEE. Trimming stripped 4 bases from V and 7 bases from J, with 15 bases between.